This T cell receptor beta chain was sequenced during a study of blood T cell repertoires in COVID-19. Original analysis: Reference gene primer amplification gave nucleated cell count estimates. Clones were sequenced by immunoSEQ multiplex PCR, and TCRdb holds only the in-frame ones, with some missing. D and trimming were read from the DNA, whereas the V and J calls and clone size are those reported in that table. The profile covers about 130,000 clones, with roughly 80% appearing a single time and about 10% taken by the ten largest. The sample comprised PBMCs or T cells enriched from blood (not recorded which). The receptor's source is a man over 45 who had recovered from COVID-19.

For the CDR3, the DNA is TGTGCCAGCAGCTACCAAACGGGCTACGAGCAGTACTTC. It yields the protein CASSYQTGYEQYF. The V gene is TRBV11-3, the J gene TRBJ2-7; D gene uncertain. This CDR3 has 13 amino acids. Trimming stripped 4 bases from V and 3 bases from J, with 10 bases between. Germline V gene data show CDR1 as SGHNT and CDR2 as YENEEA. Full variable domain (outside the CDR3, taken from reference TRBV11-3 and TRBJ2-7): EAGVVQSPRYKIIEKKQPVAFWCNPISGHNTLYWYLQNLGQGPELLIRYENEEAVDDSQLPKDRFSAERLKGVDSTLKIQPAELGDSAVYLCASSYQTGYEQYFGPGTRLTVT.